This T cell receptor beta chain originates from a study of T cell repertoires in cytomegalovirus infection. Study in general: CMV epitopes that were recently identified and HLA-C-restricted were used alongside well-studied HLA-B-restricted ones. Signatures in public TCR beta sequences pointed to both CMV infection and matching HLA type. Overall study findings and caveats: Summed public TCR beta family frequency identified CMV carriers bearing the relevant HLA. It was HLA-C-restricted CMV-specific TCR beta clonotypes that dominated the response ex vivo.

MiXCR was run by TCRdb on the reads, yielding one entry per CDR3 protein. Among roughly 120,000 distinct CDR3 sequences listed, more than 25% were seen once. As to this clonotype: What it binds is not known.

This CDR3 comprises 15 residues. CDR1 is ENHRY and CDR2 is SYGVKD in the germline V gene. With 3 bases clipped from V and 4 bases from J, the junction kept 7 bases outside the gene matches. This chain uses TRBV10-3 with TRBJ1-2, with TRBD1 matching 8 bases. The input for sequencing was CD8+ T cells from cultured PBMCs, taken from culture after CMV antigen stimulation. The TCR was taken from a human donor in good health (CMV status not recorded). Some clones in this sample may be carry-over from other donors' samples. The CDR3 protein is CAISERQGSLYGYTF. CDR3 nucleotide sequence: TGTGCCATCAGTGAAAGACAGGGGTCCCTCTATGGCTACACCTTC.